The rows below give T cell receptor beta chains drawn from one sample of a study of blood T cell repertoires in COVID-19. Measured with immunoSEQ multiplex PCR; TCRdb has only the in-frame clones, and not every one. There are around 700,000 clones in the sample; about nine tenths occur only once, and over 0.2% lies in the top ten. Sequencing was done on a sample of peripheral blood. The receptors were sampled from a woman under 30 with acute or convalescent COVID-19. CDR3s include the opening cysteine and the closing phenylalanine or tryptophan. The D gene is left open where the match is weak.

v_gene,j_gene,d_gene,CDR3nt,CDR3aa
TRBV20-1,TRBJ2-7,NA,TGCAGTGCTAGTCATAGGGGGAGGGACGAGCAGTACTTC,CSASHRGRDEQYF
TRBV29-1,TRBJ1-4,NA,TGCAGCGTATGGACAGTTGAAAAACTGTTTTTT,CSVWTVEKLFF
TRBV19,TRBJ1-2,NA,TGTGCCAGTAGTATAGGAGGGTACTATGGCTACACCTTC,CASSIGGYYGYTF
TRBV3-1/TRBV3-2,TRBJ1-1,NA,TGTGCCAGCAGCCCACCCGGGGGGCCTAACACTGAAGCTTTCTTT,CASSPPGGPNTEAFF
TRBV6-5,TRBJ1-4,NA,TGTGCCAGCAGTTCAGGAGGCAGAGTTAATGAAAAACTGTTTTTT,CASSSGGRVNEKLFF
TRBV4-3,TRBJ1-5,NA,TGCGCCAGCAGCCCTGGCCCAGGGAGCAATCAGCCCCAGCATTTT,CASSPGPGSNQPQHF
TRBV18,TRBJ1-3,TRBD1,TGTGCCAGCTCACCAGGACAGGGCTCTGGAAACACCATATATTTT,CASSPGQGSGNTIYF
TRBV12-3/TRBV12-4,TRBJ1-2,TRBD1,TGTGCCAGCAGCCCACAGGGGTACTATGGCTACACCTTC,CASSPQGYYGYTF
TRBV24-1,TRBJ2-2,NA,TGTGCCACCTCCCCCCCAGGGACCGGGGAGCTGTTTTTT,CATSPPGTGELFF
TRBV7-9,TRBJ1-2,NA,TGTGCCAGCAGCTTAGGAGGGATCGCTAACTATGGCTACACCTTC,CASSLGGIANYGYTF
TRBV30,TRBJ2-7,TRBD1,TGTGCCTGGAGTACGACAGGGAGCGAGCAGTACTTC,CAWSTTGSEQYF
TRBV4-3,TRBJ2-1,NA,TGCGCCAGCAGCCCTCCGGGGGTTAATGAGCAGTTCTTC,CASSPPGVNEQFF
TRBV12-3/TRBV12-4,TRBJ2-3,NA,TGTGCCAGCAGTGGGACAAACACAGATACGCAGTATTTT,CASSGTNTDTQYF
TRBV5-4,TRBJ2-3,TRBD2,TGTGCCAGCAGCTTACGGGGGGGTACAGATACGCAGTATTTT,CASSLRGGTDTQYF
TRBV19,TRBJ1-3,NA,TGTGCCAGTAGTATAGTTGCGGGATCATCTGGAAACACCATATATTTT,CASSIVAGSSGNTIYF
TRBV7-8,TRBJ1-1,TRBD1,TGTGCCAGCAGTCTACTTACAAAGGGACAGGGCACTGAAGCTTTCTTT,CASSLLTKGQGTEAFF
TRBV6-4,TRBJ2-2,NA,TGTGCCAGCAGTGACACTTACAGATCGAACACCGGGGAGCTGTTTTTT,CASSDTYRSNTGELFF
TRBV3-1/TRBV3-2,TRBJ2-2,NA,TGTGCCAGCAGTACTACACCCGGGACACCTAACGCGAACACCGGGGAGCTGTTTTTT,CASSTTPGTPNANTGELFF